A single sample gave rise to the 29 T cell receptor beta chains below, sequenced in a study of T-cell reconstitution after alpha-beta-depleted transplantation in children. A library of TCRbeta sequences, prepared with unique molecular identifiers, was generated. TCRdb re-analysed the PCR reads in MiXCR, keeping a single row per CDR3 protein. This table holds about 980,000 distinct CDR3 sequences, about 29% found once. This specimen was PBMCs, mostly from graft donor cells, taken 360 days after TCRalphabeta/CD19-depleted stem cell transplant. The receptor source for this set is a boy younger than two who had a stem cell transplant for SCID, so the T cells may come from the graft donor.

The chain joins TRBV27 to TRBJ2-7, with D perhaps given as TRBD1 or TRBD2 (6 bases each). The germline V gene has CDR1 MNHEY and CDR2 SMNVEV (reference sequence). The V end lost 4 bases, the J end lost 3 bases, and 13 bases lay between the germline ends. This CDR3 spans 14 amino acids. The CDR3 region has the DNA TGTGCCAGCAGTTATAAGGGGGGCCGCTACGAGCAGTACTTC. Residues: CASSYKGGRYEQYF.

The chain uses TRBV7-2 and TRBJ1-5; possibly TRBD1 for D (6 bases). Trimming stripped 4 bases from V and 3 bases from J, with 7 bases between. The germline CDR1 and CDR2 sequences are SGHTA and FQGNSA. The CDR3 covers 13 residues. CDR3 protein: CASSWTDNQPQHF. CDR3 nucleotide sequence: TGTGCCAGCAGCTGGACAGACAATCAGCCCCAGCATTTT.

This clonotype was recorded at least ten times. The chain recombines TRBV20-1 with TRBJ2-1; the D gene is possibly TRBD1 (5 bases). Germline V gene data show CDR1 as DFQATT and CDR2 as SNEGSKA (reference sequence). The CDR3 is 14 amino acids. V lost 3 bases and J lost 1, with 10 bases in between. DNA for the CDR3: TGCAGTGCTAGGGGGCTCGATTCCTACAATGAGCAGTTCTTC. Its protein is CSARGLDSYNEQFF.

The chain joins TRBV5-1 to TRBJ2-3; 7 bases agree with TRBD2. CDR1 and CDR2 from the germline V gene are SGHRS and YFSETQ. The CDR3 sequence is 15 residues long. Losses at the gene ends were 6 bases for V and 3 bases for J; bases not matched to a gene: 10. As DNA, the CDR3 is TGCGCCAGCACGAGGGGCGGGGGAAGAACAGATACGCAGTATTTT. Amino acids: CASTRGGGRTDTQYF.

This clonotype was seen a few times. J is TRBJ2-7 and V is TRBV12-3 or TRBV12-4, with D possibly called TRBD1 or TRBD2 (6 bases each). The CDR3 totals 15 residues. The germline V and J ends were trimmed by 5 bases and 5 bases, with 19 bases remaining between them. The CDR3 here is CASSGGGALVDEQYF. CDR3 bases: TGTGCCAGCAGTGGGGGCGGGGCCCTGGTTGACGAGCAGTACTTC.

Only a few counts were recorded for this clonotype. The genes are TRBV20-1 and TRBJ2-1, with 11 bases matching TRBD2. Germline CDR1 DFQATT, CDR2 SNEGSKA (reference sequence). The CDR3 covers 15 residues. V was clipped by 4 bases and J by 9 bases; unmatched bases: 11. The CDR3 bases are TGCAGTGCTAATCCCTTAGCGGGGGGGCTGGGTGAGCAGTTCTTC. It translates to CSANPLAGGLGEQFF.

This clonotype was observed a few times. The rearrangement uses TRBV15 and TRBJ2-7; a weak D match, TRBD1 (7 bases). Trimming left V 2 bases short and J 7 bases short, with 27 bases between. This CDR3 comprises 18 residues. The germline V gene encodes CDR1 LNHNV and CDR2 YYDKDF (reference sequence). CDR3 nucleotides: TGTGCCACCAGCAGAAAATTCCAGAACACAGGGGTTGCGGGGGAGCAGTACTTC. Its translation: CATSRKFQNTGVAGEQYF.

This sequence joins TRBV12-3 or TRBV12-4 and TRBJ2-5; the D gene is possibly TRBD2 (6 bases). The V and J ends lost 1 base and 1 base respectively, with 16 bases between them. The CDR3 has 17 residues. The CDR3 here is CASSLGNGGLGQETQYF. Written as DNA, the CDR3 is TGTGCCAGCAGTTTAGGAAACGGGGGATTGGGCCAAGAGACCCAGTACTTC.

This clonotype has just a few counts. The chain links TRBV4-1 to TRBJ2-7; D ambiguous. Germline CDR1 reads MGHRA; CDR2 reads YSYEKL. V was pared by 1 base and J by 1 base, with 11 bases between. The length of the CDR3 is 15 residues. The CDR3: CASSQAESQSYEQYF. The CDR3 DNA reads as TGCGCCAGCAGCCAAGCGGAGTCTCAGTCCTACGAGCAGTACTTC.

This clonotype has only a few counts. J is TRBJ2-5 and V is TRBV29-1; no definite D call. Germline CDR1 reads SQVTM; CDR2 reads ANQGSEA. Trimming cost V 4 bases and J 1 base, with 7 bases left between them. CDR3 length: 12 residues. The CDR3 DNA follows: TGCAGCGTTGGGCTGTCCCAAGAGACCCAGTACTTC. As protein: CSVGLSQETQYF.

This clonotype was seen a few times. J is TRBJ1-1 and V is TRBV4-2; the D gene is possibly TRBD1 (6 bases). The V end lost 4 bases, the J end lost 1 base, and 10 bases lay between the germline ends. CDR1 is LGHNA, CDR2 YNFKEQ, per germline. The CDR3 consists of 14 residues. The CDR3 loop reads CASSPQDRNTEAFF. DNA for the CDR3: TGTGCCAGCAGCCCTCAGGACAGGAACACTGAAGCTTTCTTT.

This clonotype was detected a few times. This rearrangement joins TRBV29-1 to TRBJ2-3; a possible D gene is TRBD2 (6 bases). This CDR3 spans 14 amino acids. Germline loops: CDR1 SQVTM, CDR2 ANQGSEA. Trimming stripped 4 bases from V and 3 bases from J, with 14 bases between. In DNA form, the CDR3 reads TGCAGCGTTGGGGCGGGGATGGCGACAGATACGCAGTATTTT. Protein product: CSVGAGMATDTQYF.

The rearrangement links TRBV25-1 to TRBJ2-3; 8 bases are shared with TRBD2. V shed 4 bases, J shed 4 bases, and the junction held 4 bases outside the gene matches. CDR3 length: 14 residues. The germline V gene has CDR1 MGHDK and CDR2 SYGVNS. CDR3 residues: CASSGSGRPDTQYF. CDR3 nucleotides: TGTGCCAGCAGTGGAAGCGGGAGACCAGATACGCAGTATTTT.

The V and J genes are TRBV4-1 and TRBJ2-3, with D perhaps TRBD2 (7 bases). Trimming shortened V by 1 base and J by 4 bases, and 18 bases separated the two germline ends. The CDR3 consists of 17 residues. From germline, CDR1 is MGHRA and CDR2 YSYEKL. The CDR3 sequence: CASSQVVRGGVADTQYF. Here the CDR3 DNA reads TGCGCCAGCAGCCAAGTAGTAAGGGGGGGCGTAGCAGATACGCAGTATTTT.

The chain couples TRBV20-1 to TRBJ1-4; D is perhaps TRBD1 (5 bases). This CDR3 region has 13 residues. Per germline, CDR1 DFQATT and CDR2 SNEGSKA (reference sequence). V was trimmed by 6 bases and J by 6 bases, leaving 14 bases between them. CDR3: CSAHTGGDEKLFF. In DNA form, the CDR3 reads TGCAGTGCCCATACGGGGGGGGATGAAAAACTGTTTTTT.

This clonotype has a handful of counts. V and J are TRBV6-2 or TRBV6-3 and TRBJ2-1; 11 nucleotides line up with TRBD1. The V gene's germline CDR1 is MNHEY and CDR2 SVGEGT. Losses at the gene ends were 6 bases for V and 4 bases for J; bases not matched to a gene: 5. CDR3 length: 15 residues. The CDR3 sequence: CASRLDRGLYNEQFF. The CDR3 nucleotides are TGTGCCAGCAGGCTGGACAGGGGGCTTTACAATGAGCAGTTCTTC.

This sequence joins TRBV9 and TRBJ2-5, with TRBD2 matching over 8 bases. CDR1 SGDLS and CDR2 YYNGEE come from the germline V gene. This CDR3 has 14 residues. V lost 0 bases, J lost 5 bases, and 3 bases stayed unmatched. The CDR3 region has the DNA TGTGCCAGCAGCGTAGTCCCGGGGGGGGAGACCCAGTACTTC. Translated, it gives CASSVVPGGETQYF.

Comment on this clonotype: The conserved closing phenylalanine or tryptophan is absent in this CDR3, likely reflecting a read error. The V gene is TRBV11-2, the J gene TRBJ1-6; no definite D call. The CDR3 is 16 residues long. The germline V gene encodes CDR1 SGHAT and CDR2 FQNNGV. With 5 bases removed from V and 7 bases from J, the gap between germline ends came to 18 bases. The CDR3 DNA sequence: TGTGCCAGCAGCACCCCATTCCTTCCGCAGAATTCACCCCTCCACGTT. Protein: CASSTPFLPQNSPLHV.

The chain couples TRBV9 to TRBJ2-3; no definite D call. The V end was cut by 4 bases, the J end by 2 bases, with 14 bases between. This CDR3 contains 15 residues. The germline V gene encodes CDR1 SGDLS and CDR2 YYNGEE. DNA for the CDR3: TGTGCCAGCAGCTTCGACGGACGGAACACAGATACGCAGTATTTT. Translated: CASSFDGRNTDTQYF.

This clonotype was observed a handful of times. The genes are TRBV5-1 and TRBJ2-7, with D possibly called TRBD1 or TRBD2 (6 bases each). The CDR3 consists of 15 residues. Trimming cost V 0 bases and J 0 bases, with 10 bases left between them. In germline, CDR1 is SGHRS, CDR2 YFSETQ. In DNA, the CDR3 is TGCGCCAGCAGCTTGGCCGGGGGCGACTCCTACGAGCAGTACTTC. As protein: CASSLAGGDSYEQYF. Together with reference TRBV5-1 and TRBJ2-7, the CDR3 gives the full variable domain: KAGVTQTPRYLIKTRGQQVTLSCSPISGHRSVSWYQQTPGQGLQFLFEYFSETQRNKGNFPGRFSGRQFSNSRSEMNVSTLELGDSALYLCASSLAGGDSYEQYFGPGTRLTVT.

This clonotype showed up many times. The CDR3 sequence is CASSYLEEEKLFF. CDR3 bases: TGTGCCAGCAGTTATCTGGAAGAGGAAAAACTGTTTTTT. The gene calls are TRBV2 and TRBJ1-4, with D hard to call. The length of the CDR3 is 13 residues. The germline V and J ends were trimmed by 5 bases and 8 bases, with 12 bases remaining between them. Germline V CDR1 and CDR2: SNHLY, FYNNEI.

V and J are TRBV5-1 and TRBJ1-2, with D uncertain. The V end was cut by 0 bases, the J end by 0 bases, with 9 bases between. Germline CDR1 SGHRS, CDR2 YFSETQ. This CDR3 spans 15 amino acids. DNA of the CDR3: TGCGCCAGCAGCTTGGAGTGGCAGTCTAACTATGGCTACACCTTC. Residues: CASSLEWQSNYGYTF.

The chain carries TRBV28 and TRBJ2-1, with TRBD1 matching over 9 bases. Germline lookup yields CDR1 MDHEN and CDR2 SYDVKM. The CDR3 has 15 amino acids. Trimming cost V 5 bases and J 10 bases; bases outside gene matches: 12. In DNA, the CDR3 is TGTGCCAGCAGTGGGGGACAGGGCATCATACTCGAGCAGTTCTTC. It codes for CASSGGQGIILEQFF.

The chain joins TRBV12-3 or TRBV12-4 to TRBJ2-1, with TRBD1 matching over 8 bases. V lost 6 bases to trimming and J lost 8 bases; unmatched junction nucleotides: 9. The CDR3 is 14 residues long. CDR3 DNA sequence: TGTGCCAGCAGGAAGCAGGGGGCTGGGGATGAGCAGTTCTTC. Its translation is CASRKQGAGDEQFF.

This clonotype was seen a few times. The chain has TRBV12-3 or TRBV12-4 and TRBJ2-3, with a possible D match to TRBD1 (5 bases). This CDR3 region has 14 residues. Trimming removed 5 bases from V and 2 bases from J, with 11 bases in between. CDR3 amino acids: CASSRGYITDTQYF. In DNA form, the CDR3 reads TGTGCCAGCAGTAGGGGCTATATCACAGATACGCAGTATTTT.

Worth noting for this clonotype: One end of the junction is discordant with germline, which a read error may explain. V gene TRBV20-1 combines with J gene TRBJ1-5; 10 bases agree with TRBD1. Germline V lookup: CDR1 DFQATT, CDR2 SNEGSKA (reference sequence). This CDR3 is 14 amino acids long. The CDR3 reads CSASGGQGNQPQRF. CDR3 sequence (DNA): TGCAGTGCTAGCGGGGGACAGGGGAATCAGCCCCAGCGTTTT.

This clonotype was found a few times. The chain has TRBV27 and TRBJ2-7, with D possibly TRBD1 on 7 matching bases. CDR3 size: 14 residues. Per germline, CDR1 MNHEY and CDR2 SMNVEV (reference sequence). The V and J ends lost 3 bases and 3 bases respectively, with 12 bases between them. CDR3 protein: CASSFGGQYYEQYF. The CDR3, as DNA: TGTGCCAGCAGTTTCGGGGGACAGTACTACGAGCAGTACTTC.

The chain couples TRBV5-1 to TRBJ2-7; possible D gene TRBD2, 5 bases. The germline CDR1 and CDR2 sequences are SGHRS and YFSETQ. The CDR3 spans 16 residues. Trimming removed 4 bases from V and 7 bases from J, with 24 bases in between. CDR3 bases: TGCGCCAGCAGCCCTAAGGCGCCCGATCCTACGGGGGAGCAGTACTTC. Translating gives CASSPKAPDPTGEQYF.

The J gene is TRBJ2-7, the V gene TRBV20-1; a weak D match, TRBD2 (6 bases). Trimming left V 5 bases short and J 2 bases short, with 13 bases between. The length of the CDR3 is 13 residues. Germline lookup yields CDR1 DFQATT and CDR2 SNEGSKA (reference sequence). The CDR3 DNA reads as TGCAGTGCTGTCGGGACTGTAGCCTACGAGCAGTACTTC. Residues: CSAVGTVAYEQYF.